The entry below gives a single TCR beta chain sequence along with its context. Antigen specificity is unknown. This sample is drawn from a study of cytomegalovirus exposure and HLA in healthy donors. Study-wide results and limits: Researchers reported in a later analysis that a missense DCLRE1C variant was tied to TCR beta V- and J-gene trimming.

13 Jbeta primers and 60 Vbeta primers were used for the PCR. Using immunoSEQ multiplex PCR, the repertoire was profiled, and TCRdb retains in-frame clones only, with some absent. Altogether a few hundred thousand clones are present, almost 85% being singletons, with the ten largest covering roughly 2%. The V segment lost 5 bases and the J segment 5 bases; nucleotides outside the gene matches: 20. The CDR3 runs to 18 residues. The germline V gene has CDR1 MNHEY and CDR2 SMNVEV (reference sequence). The rearrangement links TRBV27 to TRBJ2-7; TRBD2 aligns across 8 bases. The clonotype comes from a woman in her thirties or forties in good health and CMV-seropositive. The sequenced material came from PBMCs. CDR3 sequence reads: CASSRTFQGAGGPHEQYF. CDR3 nucleotide sequence: TGTGCCAGCAGTCGCACTTTTCAAGGGGCGGGGGGACCCCACGAGCAGTACTTC.